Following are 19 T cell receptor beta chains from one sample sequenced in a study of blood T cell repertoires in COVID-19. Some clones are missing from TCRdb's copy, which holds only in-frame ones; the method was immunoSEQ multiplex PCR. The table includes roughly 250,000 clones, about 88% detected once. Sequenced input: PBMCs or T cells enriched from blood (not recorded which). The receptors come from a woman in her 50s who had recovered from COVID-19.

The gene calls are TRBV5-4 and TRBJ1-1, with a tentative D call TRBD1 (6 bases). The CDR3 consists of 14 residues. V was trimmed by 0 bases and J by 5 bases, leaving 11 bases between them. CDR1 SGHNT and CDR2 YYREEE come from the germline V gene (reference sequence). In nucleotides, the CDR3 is TGTGCCAGCAGCTTGGCAGGGGCTGGGACTGAAGCTTTCTTT. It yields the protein CASSLAGAGTEAFF.

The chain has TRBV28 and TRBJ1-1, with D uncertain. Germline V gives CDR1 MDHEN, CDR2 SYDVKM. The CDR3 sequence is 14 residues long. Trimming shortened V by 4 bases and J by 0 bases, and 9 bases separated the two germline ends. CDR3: CASSSPRVNTEAFF. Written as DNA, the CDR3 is TGTGCCAGCAGTTCCCCCCGGGTGAACACTGAAGCTTTCTTT.

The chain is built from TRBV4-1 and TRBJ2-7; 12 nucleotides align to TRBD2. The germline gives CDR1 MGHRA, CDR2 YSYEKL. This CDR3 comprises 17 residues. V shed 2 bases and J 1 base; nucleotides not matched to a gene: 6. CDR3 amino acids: CASSQRVTSGGSYEQYF. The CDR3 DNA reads TGCGCCAGCAGCCAAAGAGTGACTAGCGGGGGATCCTACGAGCAGTACTTC.

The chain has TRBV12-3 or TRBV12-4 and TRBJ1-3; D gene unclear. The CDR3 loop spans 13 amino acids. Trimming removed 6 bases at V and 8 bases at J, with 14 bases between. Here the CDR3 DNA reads TGTGCCAGCAGCCGATTAGCACGGGACACCATATATTTT. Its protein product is CASSRLARDTIYF.

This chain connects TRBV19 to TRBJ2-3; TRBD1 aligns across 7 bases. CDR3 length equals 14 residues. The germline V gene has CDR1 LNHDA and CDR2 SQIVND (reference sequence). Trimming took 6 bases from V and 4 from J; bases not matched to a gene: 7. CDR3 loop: CASRRGTDSDTQYF. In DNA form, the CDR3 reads TGTGCCAGTAGGAGGGGGACAGACTCAGATACGCAGTATTTT.

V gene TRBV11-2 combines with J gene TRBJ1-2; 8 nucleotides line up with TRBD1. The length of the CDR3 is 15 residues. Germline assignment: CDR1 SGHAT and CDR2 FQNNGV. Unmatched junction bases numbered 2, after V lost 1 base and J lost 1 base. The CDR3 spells CASSLVQGGNYGYTF. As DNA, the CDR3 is TGTGCCAGCAGCTTAGTACAGGGGGGTAACTATGGCTACACCTTC.

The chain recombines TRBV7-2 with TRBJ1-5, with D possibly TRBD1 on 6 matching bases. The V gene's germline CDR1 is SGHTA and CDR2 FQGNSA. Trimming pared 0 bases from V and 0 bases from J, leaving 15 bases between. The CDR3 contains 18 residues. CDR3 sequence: CASSLAFPGGHSNQPQHF. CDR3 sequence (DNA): TGTGCCAGCAGCTTAGCATTCCCCGGGGGGCATAGCAATCAGCCCCAGCATTTT.

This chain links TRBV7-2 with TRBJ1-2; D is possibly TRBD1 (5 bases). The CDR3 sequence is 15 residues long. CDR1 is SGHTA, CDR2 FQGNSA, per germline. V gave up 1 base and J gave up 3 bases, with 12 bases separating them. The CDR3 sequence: CASSLERQGYYGYTF. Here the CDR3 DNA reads TGTGCCAGCAGCTTAGAAAGGCAGGGATACTATGGCTACACCTTC.

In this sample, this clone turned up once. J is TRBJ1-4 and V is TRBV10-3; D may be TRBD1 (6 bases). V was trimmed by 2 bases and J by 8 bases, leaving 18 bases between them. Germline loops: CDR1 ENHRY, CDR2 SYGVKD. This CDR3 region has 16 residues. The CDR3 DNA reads TGTGCCATCAGTGAGACCCCCGCAGGGGCCGGAGAAAAACTGTTTTTT. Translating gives CAISETPAGAGEKLFF.

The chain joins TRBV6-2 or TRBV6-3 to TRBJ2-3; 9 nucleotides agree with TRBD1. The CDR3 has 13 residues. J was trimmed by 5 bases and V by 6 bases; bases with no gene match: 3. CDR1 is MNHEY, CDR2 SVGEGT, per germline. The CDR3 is CASSGQGIDTQYF. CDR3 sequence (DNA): TGTGCCAGCAGCGGACAGGGGATAGATACGCAGTATTTT.

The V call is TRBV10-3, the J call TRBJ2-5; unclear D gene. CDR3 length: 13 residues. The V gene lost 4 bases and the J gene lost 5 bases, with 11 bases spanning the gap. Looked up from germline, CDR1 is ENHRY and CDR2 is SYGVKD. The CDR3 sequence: CAISVRPLETQYF. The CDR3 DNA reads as TGTGCCATCAGTGTGAGGCCTTTGGAGACCCAGTACTTC.

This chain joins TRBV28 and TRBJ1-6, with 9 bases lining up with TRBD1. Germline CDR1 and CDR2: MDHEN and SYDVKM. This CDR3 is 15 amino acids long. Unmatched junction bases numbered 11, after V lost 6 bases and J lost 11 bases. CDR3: CASRGTGGLLPPLHF. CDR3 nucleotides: TGTGCCAGCAGAGGCACAGGGGGCTTGCTTCCACCCCTCCACTTT.

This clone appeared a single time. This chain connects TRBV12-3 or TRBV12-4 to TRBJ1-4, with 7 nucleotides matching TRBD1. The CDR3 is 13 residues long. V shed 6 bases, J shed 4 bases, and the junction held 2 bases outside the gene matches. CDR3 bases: TGTGCCAGCAGGCGGGACAGTAATGAAAAACTGTTTTTT. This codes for CASRRDSNEKLFF.

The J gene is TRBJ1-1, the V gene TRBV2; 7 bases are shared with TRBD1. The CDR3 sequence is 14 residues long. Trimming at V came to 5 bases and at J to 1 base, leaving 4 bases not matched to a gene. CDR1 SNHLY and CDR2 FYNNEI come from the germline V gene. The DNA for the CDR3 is TGTGCCAGCAGTCAACAGGGGAAGAACACTGAAGCTTTCTTT. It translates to CASSQQGKNTEAFF.

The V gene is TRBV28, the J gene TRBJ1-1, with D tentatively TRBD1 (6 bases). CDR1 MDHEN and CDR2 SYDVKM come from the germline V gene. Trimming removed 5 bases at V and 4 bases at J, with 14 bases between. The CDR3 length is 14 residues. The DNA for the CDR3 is TGTGCCAGCAGTGCCGGGGGGGCGCTCACTGAAGCTTTCTTT. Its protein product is CASSAGGALTEAFF.

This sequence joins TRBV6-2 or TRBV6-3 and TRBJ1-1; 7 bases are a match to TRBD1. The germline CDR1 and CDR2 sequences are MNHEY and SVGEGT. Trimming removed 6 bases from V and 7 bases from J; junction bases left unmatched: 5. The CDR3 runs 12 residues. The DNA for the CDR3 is TGTGCCAGCAGCCGGGACAGAAATGAAGCTTTCTTT. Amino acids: CASSRDRNEAFF.

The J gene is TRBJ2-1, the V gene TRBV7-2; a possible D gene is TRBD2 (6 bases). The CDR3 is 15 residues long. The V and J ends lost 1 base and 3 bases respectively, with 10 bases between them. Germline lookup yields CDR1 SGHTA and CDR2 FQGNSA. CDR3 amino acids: CASSLGLSGYNEQFF. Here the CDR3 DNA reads TGTGCCAGCAGCTTAGGTCTTAGCGGCTACAATGAGCAGTTCTTC.

CDR3 sequence (DNA): TGTGCCAGCAGTAGAGGACTAGCGGGATCGAACACCGGGGAGCTGTTTTTT. Its translation is CASSRGLAGSNTGELFF. The rearrangement joins TRBV5-6 to TRBJ2-2; 12 nucleotides agree with TRBD2. The CDR3 extends over 17 amino acids. The V segment lost 5 bases and the J segment 0 bases; nucleotides outside the gene matches: 5. The germline gives CDR1 SGHDT, CDR2 YYEEEE. Supplemented by reference TRBV5-6 and TRBJ2-2, the full variable domain reads DAGVTQSPTHLIKTRGQQVTLRCSPKSGHDTVSWYQQALGQGPQFIFQYYEEEERQRGNFPDRFSGHQFPNYSSELNVNALLLGDSALYLCASSRGLAGSNTGELFFGEGSRLTVL.

In DNA form, the CDR3 reads TGTGCCAGCAGCTTGGCGGAGACAGGGAGGCACAATGAGCAGTTCTTC. It codes for CASSLAETGRHNEQFF. The chain employs TRBV5-6 and TRBJ2-1, with a weak D call TRBD1 (7 bases). The germline V gene encodes CDR1 SGHDT and CDR2 YYEEEE. Trimming removed 0 bases at V and 5 bases at J, with 15 bases between. The CDR3 spans 16 residues. Based on the CDR3 plus reference TRBV5-6 and TRBJ2-1, the full variable domain is DAGVTQSPTHLIKTRGQQVTLRCSPKSGHDTVSWYQQALGQGPQFIFQYYEEEERQRGNFPDRFSGHQFPNYSSELNVNALLLGDSALYLCASSLAETGRHNEQFFGPGTRLTVL.